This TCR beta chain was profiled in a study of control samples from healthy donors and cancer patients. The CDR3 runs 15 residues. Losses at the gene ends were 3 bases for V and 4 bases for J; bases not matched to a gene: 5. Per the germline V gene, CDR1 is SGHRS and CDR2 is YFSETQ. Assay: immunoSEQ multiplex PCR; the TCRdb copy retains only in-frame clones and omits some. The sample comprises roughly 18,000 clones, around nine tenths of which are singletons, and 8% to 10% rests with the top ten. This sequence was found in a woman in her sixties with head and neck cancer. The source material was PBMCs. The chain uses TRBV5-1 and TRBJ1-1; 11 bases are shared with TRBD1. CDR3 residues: CASSSDRGLSTEAFF. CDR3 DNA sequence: TGCGCCAGCAGCTCGGACAGGGGGCTTAGCACTGAAGCTTTCTTT. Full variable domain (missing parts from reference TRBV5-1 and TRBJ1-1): KAGVTQTPRYLIKTRGQQVTLSCSPISGHRSVSWYQQTPGQGLQFLFEYFSETQRNKGNFPGRFSGRQFSNSRSEMNVSTLELGDSALYLCASSSDRGLSTEAFFGQGTRLTVV.